This TCR beta chain was sequenced for a study of patients and donors after allogeneic stem cell transplantation (dated by TCRdb to between 2020 and 2021). Trimming takes 1 base off V and 9 bases off J; junction bases not matched to a gene: 7. Taken from the germline V gene, the CDR1 and CDR2 loops are LGHNA and YSLEER. The CDR3 covers 15 residues, taking in both the cysteine and the phenylalanine. Here the CDR3 DNA is all that survives: 45 bases in frame from base 1. To prepare the library, RT-PCR was applied. Instrument used: NextSeq 550. TCRdb reworked the public reads: Q25 trimming with fastp, MiXCR clone assembly, productive beta chains retained. Each CDR3 protein gets just one entry, which takes the most common genes and DNA from the rows behind it. Counted in this sample were about 2,500 distinct CDR3 sequences; about 8% of them appeared once. Together, the top ten hold 25% to 30% of the sample.

This clonotype is labeled large (0.1 to 1%). It lacks a known antigen. Base qualities are not recorded, but no much larger clone differs from it by a single base. Sequencing used blood, either unsorted or a sorted T cell fraction (not recorded which). The chain uses TRBV4-3 and TRBJ2-1, with TRBD2 identical over 9 junction bases. This receptor was identified in a human donor who was either an allogeneic HSCT recipient or a stem cell or donor lymphocyte infusion donor (not recorded which). It is not recorded whose cells these are; they may come from a transplant donor. The nucleotide sequence reads as follows: TGCGCCAGCAGCCAAGGGACCGGGACTAGCTCTGAGCAGTTCTTC. This translates into CASSQGTGTSSEQFF.